This TCR beta chain was observed in a study of blood T cell repertoires in COVID-19. The assay was immunoSEQ multiplex PCR, and TCRdb's table has in-frame clones only and misses some. The sample consists of 40,000 to 45,000 clones, 80% to 90% of them appearing once. The sequence came from a man aged 40-49 years with COVID-19, enrolled during active disease. The sequencing input was peripheral blood.

This CDR3 reads CASRPPGQINYGYTF. CDR3 bases: TGTGCCAGCAGGCCCCCGGGACAGATAAACTATGGCTACACCTTC. The chain couples TRBV28 to TRBJ1-2; 7 bases are a match to TRBD1. With 6 bases clipped from V and 2 bases from J, the junction kept 9 bases outside the gene matches. CDR3 length: 15 amino acids. CDR1 is MDHEN and CDR2 is SYDVKM in the germline V gene.